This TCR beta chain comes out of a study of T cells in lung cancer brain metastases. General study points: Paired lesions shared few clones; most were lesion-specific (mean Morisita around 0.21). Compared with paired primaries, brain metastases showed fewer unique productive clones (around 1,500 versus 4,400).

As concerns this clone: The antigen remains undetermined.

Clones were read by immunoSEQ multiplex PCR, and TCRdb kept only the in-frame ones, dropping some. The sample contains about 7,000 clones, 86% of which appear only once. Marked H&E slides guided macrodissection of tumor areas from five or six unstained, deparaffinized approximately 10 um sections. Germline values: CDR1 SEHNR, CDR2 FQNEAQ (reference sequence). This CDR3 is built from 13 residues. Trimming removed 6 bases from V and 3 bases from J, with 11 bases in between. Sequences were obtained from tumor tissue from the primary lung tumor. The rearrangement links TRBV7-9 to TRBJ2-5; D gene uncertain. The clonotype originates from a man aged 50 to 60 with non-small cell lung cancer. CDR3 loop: CASSGRGEETQYF. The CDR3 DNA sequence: TGTGCCAGCAGTGGACGCGGCGAAGAGACCCAGTACTTC.